A single sample gave rise to the 14 T cell receptor beta chains below, sequenced in a study of T cells in Graves' hyperthyroidism and ophthalmopathy. Amplification yielded TCR beta CDR3 regions, with RNA transcripts as the source. A first-round RT-PCR of the TCR CDR3 used the HTBI primer set. TCRdb analysed the multiplex PCR reads with MiXCR anew, one entry per CDR3 protein. Among 350,000 to 450,000 distinct CDR3 sequences, around 14% were seen once, and the ten largest hold 11%. Sequencing was done on a sample of blood. The receptors derive from an older woman with Graves' hyperthyroidism.

The sample holds many counts of this clonotype. This chain connects TRBV3-1 to TRBJ2-7; unclear D gene. This CDR3 spans 13 amino acids. V shed 1 base and J shed 7 bases, with 11 bases lying between them. Germline V lookup: CDR1 LGHDT, CDR2 YNNKEL (reference sequence). CDR3 loop: CASSQGPSEEQYF. The CDR3 nucleotides are TGTGCCAGCAGCCAAGGTCCCAGTGAAGAGCAGTACTTC.

This clonotype was counted between two and nine times. This rearrangement joins TRBV6-1 to TRBJ2-2; a weak D match, TRBD1 (6 bases). Looked up from germline, CDR1 is MNHNS and CDR2 is SASEGT. The CDR3 covers 14 residues. Trimming stripped 8 bases from V and 0 bases from J, with 10 bases between. The CDR3 nucleotides read TGTGCCAGCCCGGCAGGGGCGAACACCGGGGAGCTGTTTTTT. Encoded protein: CASPAGANTGELFF.

The chain couples TRBV27 to TRBJ1-5, with D tentatively TRBD1 (6 bases). The germline V gene has CDR1 MNHEY and CDR2 SMNVEV (reference sequence). With 1 base removed from V and 5 bases from J, the gap between germline ends came to 12 bases. The CDR3 sequence is 15 residues long. This CDR3 is CASSLLGHQDQPQHF. CDR3 in DNA: TGTGCCAGCAGTTTATTGGGACACCAGGATCAGCCCCAGCATTTT.

The chain couples TRBV11-2 to TRBJ1-4; a weak D match, TRBD1 (5 bases). This CDR3 is built from 17 residues. The germline CDR1 and CDR2 sequences are SGHAT and FQNNGV. Trimming took off 1 base at V and 4 bases at J, with 16 bases between the two ends. The CDR3: CASSLVGTPRGNEKLFF. CDR3 bases: TGTGCCAGCAGCTTAGTCGGGACCCCTCGGGGTAATGAAAAACTGTTTTTT.

This clonotype was picked up many times. The genes are TRBV5-1 and TRBJ2-1, with TRBD1 matching 12 bases. CDR3 length: 15 residues. Germline lookup yields CDR1 SGHRS and CDR2 YFSETQ. With 4 bases clipped from V and 9 bases from J, the junction kept 8 bases outside the gene matches. CDR3 region: CASSPLGQGAFEQFF. The CDR3, as DNA: TGCGCCAGCAGCCCCCTGGGACAGGGGGCTTTTGAGCAGTTCTTC.

This clonotype was recorded many times. V usage is TRBV11-3 and J usage is TRBJ1-6; tentative D call: TRBD1 (5 bases). V was shortened by 5 bases and J by 9 bases, with 11 bases between the two germline ends. CDR3 length: 13 amino acids. The germline V gene encodes CDR1 SGHNT and CDR2 YENEEA. As DNA, the CDR3 is TGTGCCAGCAGCCCACGGGACCGTTCACCCCTCCACTTT. Its translation: CASSPRDRSPLHF.

Remarks on this clonotype: Given a much more abundant clone one base away, this may be a read error. The missing conserved phenylalanine or tryptophan at the end of this CDR3 makes a read error likely. This sequence joins TRBV5-1 and TRBJ2-1; 11 bases are a match to TRBD2. The V and J ends lost 2 bases and 7 bases, in that order; junction bases with no gene match: 5. The CDR3 has 15 amino acids. Germline values: CDR1 SGHRS, CDR2 YFSETQ. CDR3 nucleotides: TGCGCCAGCAGCTTACTAGCGGGAGTCGAGAATGAGCAGTTCTGC. Amino acids: CASSLLAGVENEQFC.

At least ten counts were recorded for this clonotype. This sequence joins TRBV24-1 and TRBJ2-1, with D possibly being TRBD2 (6 bases). Trimming pared 4 bases from V and 4 bases from J, leaving 16 bases between. This CDR3 spans 16 amino acids. Germline CDR1 is KGHDR and CDR2 is SFDVKD. Here the CDR3 reads CATSDQVRGKYNEQFF. In DNA form, the CDR3 reads TGTGCCACCAGTGACCAAGTTCGCGGGAAGTACAATGAGCAGTTCTTC.

The chain has TRBV20-1 and TRBJ1-4, with a weak D call TRBD1 (6 bases). This CDR3 spans 15 amino acids. Germline V CDR1 and CDR2: DFQATT, SNEGSKA (reference sequence). Trimming stripped 0 bases from V and 8 bases from J, with 16 bases between. The chain's CDR3 is CSARDHGQPGEKLFF. The CDR3 DNA follows: TGCAGTGCTAGAGATCACGGACAGCCGGGCGAAAAACTGTTTTTT.

The chain couples TRBV7-3 to TRBJ2-1, with 12 nucleotides matching TRBD1. CDR3 size: 15 residues. Looked up from germline, CDR1 is SGHTA and CDR2 is FQGTGA. V lost 3 bases and J lost 10; bases outside the gene matches: 7. The CDR3 DNA reads as TGTGCCAGCAGCTTGGAAGGGACAGGGGGCCTAGAGCAGTTCTTC. Encoded protein: CASSLEGTGGLEQFF.

This clonotype was counted only a few times. The V call is TRBV2, the J call TRBJ2-1, with TRBD1 as a possible D gene (5 bases). The CDR3 loop spans 14 amino acids. The germline V gene encodes CDR1 SNHLY and CDR2 FYNNEI. Trimming took off 4 bases at V and 8 bases at J, with 15 bases between the two ends. CDR3 in amino acids: CASSVSTRAHEQFF. In nucleotides, the CDR3 is TGTGCCAGCAGTGTTAGCACCAGGGCCCATGAGCAGTTCTTC. Full variable domain (remainder filled in from reference TRBV2 and TRBJ2-1): EPEVTQTPSHQVTQMGQEVILRCVPISNHLYFYWYRQILGQKVEFLVSFYNNEISEKSEIFDDQFSVERPDGSNFTLKIRSTKLEDSAMYFCASSVSTRAHEQFFGPGTRLTVL.

The V gene is TRBV7-6, the J gene TRBJ1-1, with D maybe TRBD1 (6 bases). This CDR3 spans 16 amino acids. Trimming took 5 bases from V and 2 from J, leaving 18 bases between them. Germline CDR1 reads SGHVS; CDR2 reads FNYEAQ. In DNA form, the CDR3 reads TGTGCCAGCAGCGCTATGGGGGCGACATTTAACACTGAAGCTTTCTTT. Its translation: CASSAMGATFNTEAFF.

This clonotype was recorded many times. The chain combines TRBV18 with TRBJ2-3; 11 bases are shared with TRBD2. The germline gives CDR1 KGHSH, CDR2 LQKENI. This CDR3 region has 15 residues. Trimming removed 1 base from V and 6 bases from J; junction bases left unmatched: 3. The CDR3 here is CASSPRGTSGDTQYF. Here the CDR3 DNA reads TGTGCCAGCTCACCACGCGGGACTAGCGGCGATACGCAGTATTTT.

The rearrangement joins TRBV12-3 or TRBV12-4 to TRBJ1-2; TRBD1 matches 8 bases. J was trimmed by 4 bases and V by 6 bases; bases with no gene match: 10. The CDR3 spans 15 residues. The CDR3 loop reads CASSSSWTGPYGYTF. As DNA, the CDR3 is TGTGCCAGCAGCTCCAGTTGGACAGGGCCCTATGGCTACACCTTC.